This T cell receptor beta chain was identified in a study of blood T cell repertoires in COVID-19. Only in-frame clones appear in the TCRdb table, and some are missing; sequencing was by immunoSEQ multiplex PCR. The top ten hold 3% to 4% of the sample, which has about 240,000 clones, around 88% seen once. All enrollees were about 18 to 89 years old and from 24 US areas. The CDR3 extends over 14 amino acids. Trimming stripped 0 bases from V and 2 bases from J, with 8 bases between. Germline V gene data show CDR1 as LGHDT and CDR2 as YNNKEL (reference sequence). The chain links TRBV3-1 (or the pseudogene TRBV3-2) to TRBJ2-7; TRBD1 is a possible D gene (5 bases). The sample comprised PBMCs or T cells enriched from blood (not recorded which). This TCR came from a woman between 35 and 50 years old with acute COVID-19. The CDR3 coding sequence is TGTGCCAGCAGCCAAGAGGGGCTCCCCTACGAGCAGTACTTC. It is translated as CASSQEGLPYEQYF.